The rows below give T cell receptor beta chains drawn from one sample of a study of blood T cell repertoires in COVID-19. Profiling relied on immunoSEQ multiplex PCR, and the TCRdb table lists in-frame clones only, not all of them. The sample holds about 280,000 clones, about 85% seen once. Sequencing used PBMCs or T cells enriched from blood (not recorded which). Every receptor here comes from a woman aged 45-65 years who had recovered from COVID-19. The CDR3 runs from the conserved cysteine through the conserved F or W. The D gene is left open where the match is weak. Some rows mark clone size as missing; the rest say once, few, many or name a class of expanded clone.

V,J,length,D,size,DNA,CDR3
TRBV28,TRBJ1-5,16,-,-,TGTGCCAGCAGCCAAACCCACAGGAATAGCAATCAGCCCCAGCATTTT,CASSQTHRNSNQPQHF
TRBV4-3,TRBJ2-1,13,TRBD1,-,TGCGCCAGCAGCCAATACAGGGGCAATGAGCAGTTCTTC,CASSQYRGNEQFF
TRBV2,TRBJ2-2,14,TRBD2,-,TGTGCCAGCACCAGGACTAGTTCCACCGGGGAGCTGTTTTTT,CASTRTSSTGELFF
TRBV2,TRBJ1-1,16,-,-,TGTGCCAGCAGGGAAAACAGGGCGGCGCGGAACACTGAAGCTTTCTTT,CASRENRAARNTEAFF
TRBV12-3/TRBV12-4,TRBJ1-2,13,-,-,TGTGCCAGCAGGTTCACAGGGCGGGTTGGCTACACCTTC,CASRFTGRVGYTF
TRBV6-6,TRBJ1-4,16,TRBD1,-,TGTGCCAGCAGTCAAGGGACAGGGGATCTAAGTGAAAAACTGTTTTTT,CASSQGTGDLSEKLFF
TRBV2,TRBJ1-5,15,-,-,TGTGCCAGCAGCCCAACAAATTTGAGCAATCAGCCCCAGCATTTT,CASSPTNLSNQPQHF
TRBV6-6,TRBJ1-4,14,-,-,TGTGCCAGCAGTTTAGGGACAAGAAATGAAAAACTGTTTTTT,CASSLGTRNEKLFF
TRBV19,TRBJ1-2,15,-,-,TGTGCCAGTAGTATTGGGACACCAACTAACTATGGCTACACCTTC,CASSIGTPTNYGYTF
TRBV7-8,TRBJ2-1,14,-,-,TGTGCCAGCAGCCCAAGGTCGGAGCGGGCTGAGCAGTTCTTC,CASSPRSERAEQFF
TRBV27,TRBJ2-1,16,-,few,TGTGCCAGCAGTTTATTATCCGCTAGAGGAGACAATGAGCAGTTCTTC,CASSLLSARGDNEQFF
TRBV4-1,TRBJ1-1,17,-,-,TGCGCCAGCAGCCAAGATCCCTCTTCGGGGGGGAACACTGAAGCTTTCTTT,CASSQDPSSGGNTEAFF
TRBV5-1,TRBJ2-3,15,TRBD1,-,TGCGCCAGCAGCTCCAGACAGGGGAACACAGATACGCAGTATTTT,CASSSRQGNTDTQYF
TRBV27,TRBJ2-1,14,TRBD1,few,TGTGCCAGCAGTTTATGGGGACAGTACAATGAGCAGTTCTTC,CASSLWGQYNEQFF
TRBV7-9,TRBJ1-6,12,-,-,TGTGCCAGCAGTACGGTGGTTTCACCCCTCCACTTT,CASSTVVSPLHF
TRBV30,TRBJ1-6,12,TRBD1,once,TGTGCCTGGTCCGGAGGGGGCCAACCCCTCCACTTT,CAWSGGGQPLHF
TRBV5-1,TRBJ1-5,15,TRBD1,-,TGCGCCAGCAGCCCACAGGGGGCTCACAATCAGCCCCAGCATTTT,CASSPQGAHNQPQHF
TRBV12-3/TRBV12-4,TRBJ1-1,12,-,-,TGTGCCAGCTTCCCAGGGGCCACTGAAGCTTTCTTT,CASFPGATEAFF
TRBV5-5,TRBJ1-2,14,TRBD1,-,TGTGCCAGCAGCCCAAGGACAGGGAACTATGGCTACACCTTC,CASSPRTGNYGYTF
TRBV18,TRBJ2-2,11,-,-,TGTGCCAGCTCACCCGCGGAGGAGCTGTTTTTT,CASSPAEELFF
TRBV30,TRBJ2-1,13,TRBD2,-,TGTGCCTGGAGTGCGGGGGGACACAATGAGCAGTTCTTC,CAWSAGGHNEQFF
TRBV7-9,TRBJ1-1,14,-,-,TGTGCCAGCAGCCCGAGCTACCTGAACACTGAAGCTTTCTTT,CASSPSYLNTEAFF